This T cell receptor beta chain was observed in a study of regulatory T cells in long-lasting Graves disease. Points from the study as a whole: Authors noted too few samples as a limitation.

This clonotype was seen a few times. The antigen is undetermined. V lost 2 bases and J 6 bases, leaving 10 bases between the germline ends. Germline assignment: CDR1 SEHNR and CDR2 FQNEAQ (reference sequence). This CDR3 region has 13 residues. To make TCR beta libraries, researchers used iRepertoire HTBI primers and Arm-PCR of CDR3 regions. Using its own MiXCR run on the multiplex PCR reads, TCRdb lists one record per CDR3 protein. The data show fewer than 450,000 distinct CDR3 sequences, about a fifth seen once. Noted time point: persistent/refractory GD, antithyroid drugs over 5 years with positive TRAb. PBMCs were the source of the RNA used for TCR sequencing.

This TCR was recovered from a female donor with Graves disease. The gene calls are TRBV7-9 and TRBJ1-1; D unresolved. This material consisted of peripheral blood mononuclear cells (PBMCs), taken when the disease was refractory, from a patient treated with antithyroid drugs. The CDR3 loop reads CASSLSFPPEAFF. DNA for the CDR3: TGTGCCAGCAGCTTAAGTTTTCCTCCTGAAGCTTTCTTT.